A single sample is the source of the 29 T cell receptor beta chains below, sequenced in a study of blood T cells in healthy people across ages. The second PCR ran about 6 to 12 cycles with a sample-barcoded 5' primer and J-beta primers. MiXCR, run by TCRdb on the 5' RACE reads, gives a single entry per CDR3 protein. This sample carries around 1,800,000 distinct CDR3 sequences, about two fifths of them seen once, and the ten largest clones take more than 20%. Sequencing was performed on blood. These receptors all stem from a human donor in good health.

The chain couples TRBV7-2 to TRBJ2-7, with 9 bases that match TRBD1. Germline CDR1 is SGHTA and CDR2 is FQGNSA. With V trimmed by 5 bases and J by 6 bases, 8 bases remained unmatched. There are 14 residues in the CDR3. The chain's CDR3 is CASSPTGGFGEQYF. Written as DNA, the CDR3 is TGTGCCAGCAGCCCGACAGGGGGGTTCGGCGAGCAGTACTTC.

This clonotype was observed a few times. The chain employs TRBV4-2 and TRBJ1-2; tentatively, D is TRBD1 (6 bases). CDR1 LGHNA and CDR2 YNFKEQ come from the germline V gene. The CDR3 length is 16 residues. Trimming stripped 2 bases from V and 4 bases from J, with 17 bases between. CDR3 sequence: CASSQNGTPSIYGYTF. The CDR3 DNA follows: TGTGCCAGCAGCCAAAATGGGACACCCTCAATCTATGGCTACACCTTC.

The chain has TRBV2 and TRBJ2-1; TRBD1 is a possible D gene (5 bases). The CDR3 is 15 residues long. The germline V gene has CDR1 SNHLY and CDR2 FYNNEI. Trimming took 8 bases from V and 0 from J, leaving 14 bases between them. The CDR3 here is CASLDSSSSYNEQFF. In DNA, the CDR3 is TGTGCCAGCCTAGACAGTTCCTCCTCCTACAATGAGCAGTTCTTC.

This clonotype was counted between two and nine times. The rearrangement uses TRBV28 and TRBJ2-6; tentative D call: TRBD1 (5 bases). The germline V gene encodes CDR1 MDHEN and CDR2 SYDVKM. The CDR3 length is 15 residues. Trimming shortened V by 6 bases and J by 0 bases, and 9 bases separated the two germline ends. The CDR3 DNA is TGTGCCAGCAGAATACAGGACTCTGGGGCCAACGTCCTGACTTTC. Translation: CASRIQDSGANVLTF.

V gene TRBV24-1 combines with J gene TRBJ2-1; maybe TRBD2 (5 bases). The V end was cut by 0 bases, the J end by 3 bases, with 11 bases between. This CDR3 comprises 16 residues. Germline V gives CDR1 KGHDR, CDR2 SFDVKD. The CDR3 DNA follows: TGTGCCACCAGTGATTTGTCCGGGGAAGGCTACAATGAGCAGTTCTTC. Translated: CATSDLSGEGYNEQFF.

The J gene is TRBJ2-1, the V gene TRBV5-4, with 13 bases aligning to TRBD2. This CDR3 is built from 17 residues. Losses at the gene ends were 5 bases for V and 6 bases for J; bases not matched to a gene: 11. Germline V gene data show CDR1 as SGHNT and CDR2 as YYREEE (reference sequence). The DNA for the CDR3 is TGTGCCAGCAGTCGGCCAACGGGACTAGCGGGGTGCAATGAGCAGTTCTTC. Protein sequence: CASSRPTGLAGCNEQFF.

In DNA, the CDR3 is TGTGCCAGCGGAAAGACAGGGTTCTATGGCTACACCTTC. It translates to CASGKTGFYGYTF. This sequence joins TRBV27 and TRBJ1-2; 7 positions match TRBD1. CDR1 and CDR2 (germline): MNHEY, SMNVEV (reference sequence). This CDR3 spans 13 amino acids. The junction had 7 bases not matched to a gene; V was cut back by 8 bases and J by 4 bases.

Comment on this clonotype: This CDR3 fails to terminate in the conserved phenylalanine or tryptophan, so it likely reflects a read error. Because the CDR3's place on the DNA is in doubt, the DNA is left out and the CDR3 is given as listed by TCRdb. V gene TRBV20-1 combines with J gene TRBJ1-2; TRBD1 is the table's D call, not checked against the DNA. From its first to its last residue, the CDR3 has 14 amino acids. Germline CDR1 DFQATT, CDR2 SNEGSKA (reference sequence). This chain's CDR3 is CSAYGGTAVYGYTC.

V is TRBV20-1 and J is TRBJ2-3; tentatively, D is TRBD2 (5 bases). The CDR3 covers 13 residues. The germline CDR1 and CDR2 sequences are DFQATT and SNEGSKA (reference sequence). Trimming pared 1 base from V and 4 bases from J, leaving 9 bases between. CDR3 coding DNA: TGCAGTGCTAGAGGGTCGAGGGCAGATACGCAGTATTTT. Protein product: CSARGSRADTQYF.

This clonotype was found a few times. This chain uses TRBV7-9 with TRBJ1-4; D ambiguous. Germline assignment: CDR1 SEHNR and CDR2 FQNEAQ (reference sequence). V lost 5 bases and J 6 bases, leaving 16 bases between the germline ends. This CDR3 region has 15 residues. Written as DNA, the CDR3 is TGTGCCAGCAGCCAGAAGGTGGGGAGGTATGAAAAACTGTTTTTT. This sequence encodes CASSQKVGRYEKLFF.

V usage is TRBV7-9 and J usage is TRBJ2-7; D perhaps matches TRBD2 (6 bases). This CDR3 region has 12 residues. The germline V gene encodes CDR1 SEHNR and CDR2 FQNEAQ (reference sequence). The V and J ends lost 5 bases and 7 bases respectively, with 12 bases between them. CDR3 DNA sequence: TGTGCCAGCAGCCCCATCGGGGGTGAGCAGTACTTC. This codes for CASSPIGGEQYF. Supplemented by reference TRBV7-9 and TRBJ2-7, the full variable domain reads DTGVSQNPRHKITKRGQNVTFRCDPISEHNRLYWYRQTLGQGPEFLTYFQNEAQLEKSRLLSDRFSAERPKGSFSTLEIQRTEQGDSAMYLCASSPIGGEQYFGPGTRLTVT.

The chain combines TRBV7-8 with TRBJ1-5, with a weak D call TRBD1 (6 bases). The V and J ends lost 6 bases and 10 bases respectively, with 28 bases between them. The germline V gene has CDR1 SGHVS and CDR2 FQNEAQ. The CDR3 is made up of 17 amino acids. The CDR3 sequence is CASSFSRWGGRGSPQHF. The CDR3 DNA is TGTGCCAGCAGTTTCTCCCGGTGGGGGGGGCGGGGGAGCCCCCAGCATTTT.

V gene TRBV6-2 or TRBV6-3 combines with J gene TRBJ1-5; 9 nucleotides agree with TRBD1. CDR3 length equals 15 residues. The trim removed 7 bases at V and 6 bases at J, leaving 10 bases unmatched. Germline V gene sequence: CDR1 MNHEY, CDR2 SVGEGT. CDR3 nucleotide sequence: TGTGCCAGCACTACAAACAGGGGGCTTTTTCAGCCCCAGCATTTT. This translates into CASTTNRGLFQPQHF.

V and J are TRBV20-1 and TRBJ1-2; D is unclear. V lost 3 bases and J 1 base, leaving 21 bases between the germline ends. This CDR3 is 17 amino acids long. Germline CDR1 DFQATT, CDR2 SNEGSKA (reference sequence). The CDR3 sequence is CSARDERESQINYGYTF. The DNA of the CDR3 is TGCAGTGCTAGGGACGAGCGAGAATCGCAGATTAACTATGGCTACACCTTC.

The CDR3 DNA reads as TGTGCCACCGACACAGTGACAGATACGCAGTATTTT. Amino acids: CATDTVTDTQYF. The V gene is TRBV28, the J gene TRBJ2-3; no reliable D call. From germline, CDR1 is MDHEN and CDR2 SYDVKM. This CDR3 region has 12 residues. V dropped 10 bases and J dropped 3 bases, with 11 bases sitting between them. Combining the CDR3 with reference TRBV28 and TRBJ2-3 gives the whole variable domain DVKVTQSSRYLVKRTGEKVFLECVQDMDHENMFWYRQDPGLGLRLIYFSYDVKMKEKGDIPEGYSVSREKKERFSLILESASTNQTSMYLCATDTVTDTQYFGPGTRLTVL.

This clonotype has only one observation. The genes are TRBV7-3 and TRBJ1-2; tentative D call: TRBD1 (6 bases). Per the germline V gene, CDR1 is SGHTA and CDR2 is FQGTGA. V shed 2 bases and J shed 6 bases, with 16 bases lying between them. The CDR3 loop spans 15 amino acids. This CDR3 is CASSLGGAVVDGYTF. Written as DNA, the CDR3 is TGTGCCAGCAGCTTAGGGGGCGCCGTGGTGGATGGCTACACCTTC.

The chain carries TRBV7-9 and TRBJ2-7; no clear D gene. This CDR3 comprises 15 residues. Germline V lookup: CDR1 SEHNR, CDR2 FQNEAQ (reference sequence). Deletions cut 7 bases from V and 3 bases from J, with 19 bases between. The CDR3 DNA reads as TGTGCCAGCACCGCCGGTCTGGGCTCTGTCTACGAGCAGTACTTC. This gives the protein CASTAGLGSVYEQYF.

This chain links TRBV21-1 with TRBJ2-3. TRBV21-1 is recorded as a pseudogene. The CDR3 is 15 residues long. CDR3 sequence: CASGDRAFSTDTQYF. CDR3 DNA sequence: TGTGCCAGCGGCGACAGGGCTTTTTCCACAGATACGCAGTATTTT.

V is TRBV12-3 or TRBV12-4 and J is TRBJ2-2; D unresolved. V was pared by 0 bases and J by 12 bases, with 11 bases between. This CDR3 region has 13 residues. The CDR3 DNA sequence: TGTGCCAGCAGTTTAGCCGGGTTACGGAAGCTGTTTTTT. Its translation: CASSLAGLRKLFF.

The chain couples TRBV27 to TRBJ1-3; the match to TRBD1 covers 8 bases. This CDR3 has 18 amino acids. V gave up 4 bases and J gave up 0 bases; unmatched junction bases: 11. Germline CDR1 MNHEY, CDR2 SMNVEV (reference sequence). The CDR3 here is CASSSFKQGGDSGNTIYF. The CDR3 coding sequence is TGTGCCAGCAGTTCATTCAAACAGGGGGGAGACTCTGGAAACACCATATATTTT.

This rearrangement joins TRBV28 to TRBJ1-5; D is perhaps TRBD1 (6 bases). Between the trimmed V and J ends, which lost 3 bases and 4 bases, there was a span of 19 bases. Germline V lookup: CDR1 MDHEN, CDR2 SYDVKM. The CDR3 loop spans 17 amino acids. For the CDR3, the DNA is TGTGCCAGCAGTTTGGTTGGGGGGCAGGGAGGAAATCAGCCCCAGCATTTT. Encoded protein: CASSLVGGQGGNQPQHF.

This clonotype was detected a few times. The genes are TRBV7-2 and TRBJ2-4; 10 bases fit TRBD2. The germline CDR1 and CDR2 sequences are SGHTA and FQGNSA. Losses at the gene ends were 6 bases for V and 8 bases for J; bases not matched to a gene: 7. CDR3 length: 14 residues. CDR3 amino acids: CASSPSGGAHIQYF. The CDR3 DNA reads as TGTGCCAGCAGTCCCAGCGGGGGGGCACACATTCAGTACTTC.

The chain combines TRBV27 with TRBJ2-7; a possible D gene is TRBD2 (6 bases). The CDR3 consists of 14 residues. Trimming removed 6 bases at V and 4 bases at J, with 16 bases between. CDR1 and CDR2 from the germline V gene are MNHEY and SMNVEV (reference sequence). The CDR3 DNA reads as TGTGCCAGCAGCCTATCTCTGGGGGGTTACGAGCAGTACTTC. The encoded protein is CASSLSLGGYEQYF.

The V gene is TRBV28, the J gene TRBJ2-4; possibly TRBD2 for D (6 bases). The J call is doubtful: the DNA matches TRBJ2-7 better. This CDR3 has 12 residues. Germline CDR1 and CDR2: MDHEN and SYDVKM. For the CDR3, the DNA is TGTGCCAGCAGTTCCGGGACTTTCGAGCAGTACTTC. Encoded protein: CASSSGTFEQYF.

This clonotype was counted a few times. This chain uses TRBV6-6 with TRBJ2-3; D not resolved. The germline V gene encodes CDR1 MNHNY and CDR2 SVGAGI (reference sequence). Trimming pared 2 bases from V and 2 bases from J, leaving 8 bases between. The CDR3 totals 14 residues. CDR3: CASSYVLNTDTQYF. CDR3 coding DNA: TGTGCCAGCAGTTACGTCCTAAACACAGATACGCAGTATTTT.

J is TRBJ1-1 and V is TRBV7-3; D unclear. CDR1 SGHTA and CDR2 FQGTGA come from the germline V gene. The CDR3 sequence is 15 residues long. Trimming removed 2 bases at V and 2 bases at J, with 12 bases between. CDR3 sequence: CASSLGVGINTEAFF. The CDR3 coding sequence is TGTGCCAGCAGCTTAGGAGTGGGGATCAACACTGAAGCTTTCTTT.

The V and J genes are TRBV7-2 and TRBJ1-1; no definite D call. The germline gives CDR1 SGHTA, CDR2 FQGNSA. There are 13 residues in the CDR3. The germline V and J ends were trimmed by 0 bases and 8 bases, with 10 bases remaining between them. As DNA, the CDR3 is TGTGCCAGCAGCTTAGCGCCTAGAGGGGAAGCTTTCTTT. Encoded protein: CASSLAPRGEAFF.

The chain's CDR3 is CASTPTDLTDTQYF. For the CDR3, the DNA is TGTGCCAGCACCCCGACAGACCTCACAGATACGCAGTATTTT. The rearrangement uses TRBV12-3 or TRBV12-4 and TRBJ2-3; D might be TRBD1 (5 bases). This CDR3 has 14 amino acids. Trimming stripped 7 bases from V and 2 bases from J, with 13 bases between.

A single count supports this clonotype. The V call is TRBV6-5, the J call TRBJ2-7, with D tentatively TRBD2 (5 bases). CDR3 length: 15 amino acids. CDR1 is MNHEY and CDR2 is SVGAGI in the germline V gene. V was trimmed by 2 bases and J by 3 bases, leaving 14 bases between them. CDR3 bases: TGTGCCAGCAGTTACGTTGAGGGTTGGAGCTACGAGCAGTACTTC. Its protein is CASSYVEGWSYEQYF.